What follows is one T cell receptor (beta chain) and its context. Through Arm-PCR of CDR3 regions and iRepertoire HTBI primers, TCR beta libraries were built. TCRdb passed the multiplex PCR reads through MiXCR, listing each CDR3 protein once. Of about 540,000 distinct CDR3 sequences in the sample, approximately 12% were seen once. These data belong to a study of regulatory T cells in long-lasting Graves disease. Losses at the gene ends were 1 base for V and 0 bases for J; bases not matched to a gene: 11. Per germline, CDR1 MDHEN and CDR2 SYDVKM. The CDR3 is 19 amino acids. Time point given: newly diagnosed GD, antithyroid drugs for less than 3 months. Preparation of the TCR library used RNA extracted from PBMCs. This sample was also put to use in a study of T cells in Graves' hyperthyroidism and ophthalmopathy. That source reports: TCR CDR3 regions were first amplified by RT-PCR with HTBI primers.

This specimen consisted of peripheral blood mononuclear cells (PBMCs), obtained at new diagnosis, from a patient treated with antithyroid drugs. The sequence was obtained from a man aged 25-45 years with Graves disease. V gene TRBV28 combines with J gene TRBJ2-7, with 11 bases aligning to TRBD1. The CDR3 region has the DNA TGTGCCAGCAGTTTATCTGGACAGGGGGCGGGCTTCAACTCCTACGAGCAGTACTTC. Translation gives CASSLSGQGAGFNSYEQYF.